This paragraph reports one TCR beta chain. The antigen is unknown. These data are taken from a study of OX40 agonist ivuxolimab in advanced cancers. Points from the study as a whole: Patients who responded partially at 0.1-3.0 mg/kg showed clonal expansion ranking among the lowest.

The CDR3 extends over 13 amino acids. Germline V CDR1 and CDR2: MNHNS, SASEGT. Trimming at V came to 8 bases and at J to 4 bases, leaving 8 bases not matched to a gene. Clones were read by immunoSEQ multiplex PCR, and TCRdb kept only the in-frame ones, dropping some. The sample contains approximately 87,000 clones, around 90% of which appear only once. The chain joins TRBV6-1 to TRBJ2-7, with 7 bases lining up with TRBD1. This specimen was CD4+ or CD8+ T cells sorted from blood, taken in a trial of the OX40 agonist ivuxolimab. The receptor was derived from an adult with an advanced solid tumor such as melanoma, head and neck, liver or kidney cancer. CDR3 residues: CASSDRAVYEQYF. In nucleotides, the CDR3 is TGTGCCAGCTCCGACAGGGCAGTTTACGAGCAGTACTTC.